The 25 T cell receptor beta chains in this list originate from one sample, sequenced in a study of CD8 T cells in Susac syndrome. RNA amounts of 0.5 to 1 ug underwent reverse transcription with random hexamers. TCRdb used MiXCR to reprocess the immunoSEQ multiplex PCR reads, holding one entry per CDR3 protein. The sample has approximately 190,000 distinct CDR3 sequences, over 90% seen once. Specimen: CD4+ T cells from PBMCs. The receptors come from a human donor with multiple sclerosis.

This chain joins TRBV7-8 and TRBJ1-5, with D uncertain. CDR1 and CDR2 (germline): SGHVS, FQNEAQ. The CDR3 is 14 residues long. Trimming took 0 bases from V and 5 from J, leaving 8 bases between them. The CDR3 coding sequence is TGTGCCAGCAGCTTAGCAGATTACTATCAGCCCCAGCATTTT. It yields the protein CASSLADYYQPQHF.

The chain carries TRBV18 and TRBJ2-1, with a possible D match to TRBD2 (7 bases). Germline V gene sequence: CDR1 KGHSH, CDR2 LQKENI. Between the trimmed V and J ends, which lost 0 bases and 4 bases, there was a span of 10 bases. The CDR3 runs 15 residues. CDR3: CASSPPGGHYNEQFF. The CDR3 nucleotides read TGTGCCAGCTCACCACCGGGGGGGCATTACAATGAGCAGTTCTTC.

The J gene is TRBJ2-1, the V gene TRBV7-2, with no clear D. Germline V gene sequence: CDR1 SGHTA, CDR2 FQGNSA. Trimming pared 5 bases from V and 0 bases from J, leaving 14 bases between. The CDR3 spans 16 residues. The CDR3 sequence is CASSLPGRSSYNEQFF. The CDR3 coding sequence is TGTGCCAGCAGCCTGCCGGGCAGAAGCTCCTACAATGAGCAGTTCTTC.

The gene calls are TRBV5-6 and TRBJ2-2; 7 bases are a match to TRBD1. This CDR3 comprises 16 residues. Germline values: CDR1 SGHDT, CDR2 YYEEEE. The trim removed 4 bases at V and 7 bases at J, leaving 13 bases unmatched. In DNA form, the CDR3 reads TGTGCCAGCAGCCCTTTAGGACAGGTTCCTGGCGGGGAGCTGTTTTTT. The encoded protein is CASSPLGQVPGGELFF.

The chain employs TRBV6-2 or TRBV6-3 and TRBJ2-6; D is uncertain. The CDR3 consists of 15 residues. V lost 2 bases to trimming and J lost 2 bases, with 7 bases between them. Per germline, CDR1 MNHEY and CDR2 SVGEGT. CDR3 DNA: TGTGCCAGCAGTTACGTGCTTACTGGGGCCAACGTCCTGACTTTC. Encoded protein: CASSYVLTGANVLTF.

The chain couples TRBV12-3 or TRBV12-4 to TRBJ2-7; D might be TRBD1 (5 bases). The germline V and J ends were trimmed by 3 bases and 6 bases, with 21 bases remaining between them. CDR3 length: 16 residues. The DNA for the CDR3 is TGTGCCAGCAGTTTCCGAAGGCTGGGGCAGGGCGGCGAGCAGTACTTC. This sequence encodes CASSFRRLGQGGEQYF.

V and J are TRBV2 and TRBJ2-2; tentatively, D is TRBD1 (6 bases). V lost 3 bases and J 6 bases, leaving 11 bases between the germline ends. From germline, CDR1 is SNHLY and CDR2 FYNNEI. The CDR3 is made up of 14 amino acids. The CDR3 sequence is CASSDQGYAGELFF. The CDR3 DNA reads as TGTGCCAGCAGTGACCAGGGGTACGCCGGGGAGCTGTTTTTT.

The chain has TRBV20-1 and TRBJ2-3, with D possibly TRBD2 on 5 matching bases. The V end was cut by 5 bases, the J end by 7 bases, with 19 bases between. This CDR3 spans 14 amino acids. The germline CDR1 and CDR2 sequences are DFQATT and SNEGSKA (reference sequence). CDR3 amino acids: CSACPDLAVNTQYF. The DNA of the CDR3 is TGCAGTGCTTGCCCGGACCTAGCCGTGAATACGCAGTATTTT.

The V gene is TRBV9, the J gene TRBJ2-5; D might be TRBD1 (5 bases). V lost 0 bases and J lost 2, with 5 bases in between. The CDR3 loop spans 13 amino acids. Germline assignment: CDR1 SGDLS and CDR2 YYNGEE. The CDR3 DNA follows: TGTGCCAGCAGCGTAGAGGGGCAAGAGACCCAGTACTTC. Translated: CASSVEGQETQYF.

The CDR3 here is CASSRWGGSYNEQFF. The CDR3 DNA follows: TGTGCCAGCAGTCGCTGGGGGGGCTCCTACAATGAGCAGTTCTTC. This chain links TRBV28 with TRBJ2-1; 7 bases match TRBD2. The CDR3 contains 15 residues. V shed 5 bases and J 0 bases; nucleotides not matched to a gene: 4. The V gene's germline CDR1 is MDHEN and CDR2 SYDVKM. The full variable domain, its missing parts supplied by reference TRBV28 and TRBJ2-1, is DVKVTQSSRYLVKRTGEKVFLECVQDMDHENMFWYRQDPGLGLRLIYFSYDVKMKEKGDIPEGYSVSREKKERFSLILESASTNQTSMYLCASSRWGGSYNEQFFGPGTRLTVL.

This clonotype was seen a single time. The gene calls are TRBV28 and TRBJ1-2; no clear D. The ends were cut back, 5 bases at V and 4 bases at J, with 11 bases in the middle. CDR3 size: 13 residues. The germline V gene encodes CDR1 MDHEN and CDR2 SYDVKM. This chain's CDR3 is CASSTRASYGYTF. CDR3 coding DNA: TGTGCCAGCAGTACGAGGGCATCCTATGGCTACACCTTC.

The table lists this clonotype with a count of one. V gene TRBV2 combines with J gene TRBJ2-4, with TRBD1 matching over 10 bases. After removal of 7 bases from V and 9 bases from J, the junction contained 12 bases not matched to a gene. Germline V lookup: CDR1 SNHLY, CDR2 FYNNEI. This CDR3 has 15 amino acids. Here the CDR3 DNA reads TGTGCCAGCACCCTTGAGGGGACAGGGGCTGCCATTCAGTACTTC. Translating gives CASTLEGTGAAIQYF.

The rearrangement joins TRBV6-5 to TRBJ1-5; no clear D gene. There are 15 residues in the CDR3. V gave up 6 bases and J gave up 4 bases, with 16 bases separating them. In germline, CDR1 is MNHEY, CDR2 SVGAGI. As DNA, the CDR3 is TGTGCCAGCAGGCCCACTCGGGGAGGAAATCAGCCCCAGCATTTT. Translated: CASRPTRGGNQPQHF.

This chain links TRBV18 with TRBJ1-4; possibly TRBD1 for D (6 bases). Germline V lookup: CDR1 KGHSH, CDR2 LQKENI. The V end was cut by 1 base, the J end by 3 bases, with 12 bases between. The CDR3 loop spans 16 amino acids. This CDR3 is CASSPRTGRPNEKLFF. The CDR3 coding sequence is TGTGCCAGCTCACCACGAACAGGGCGGCCTAATGAAAAACTGTTTTTT.

This clonotype was seen more than once but under ten times. The chain is built from TRBV24-1 and TRBJ2-3; 14 nucleotides agree with TRBD2. Germline V gene sequence: CDR1 KGHDR, CDR2 SFDVKD. The CDR3 spans 16 residues. The trim removed 4 bases at V and 4 bases at J, leaving 3 bases unmatched. CDR3 residues: CATSEPGLAGADTQYF. The CDR3 coding sequence is TGTGCCACCAGTGAGCCGGGACTAGCGGGAGCAGATACGCAGTATTTT.

V and J are TRBV20-1 and TRBJ1-6; 7 bases map to TRBD1. Germline loops: CDR1 DFQATT, CDR2 SNEGSKA (reference sequence). There are 16 residues in the CDR3. Germline trimming cut 1 base from V and 5 bases from J; bases unmatched to any gene: 8. CDR3 nucleotides: TGCAGTGCTAGAGCTCCCTCGGACAGGAATAATTCACCCCTCCACTTT. Its translation is CSARAPSDRNNSPLHF.

The chain is built from TRBV3-1 and TRBJ1-2; D gene uncertain. The CDR3 is 14 residues long. V lost 0 bases and J 8 bases, leaving 13 bases between the germline ends. Germline V gene data show CDR1 as LGHDT and CDR2 as YNNKEL (reference sequence). Written as DNA, the CDR3 is TGTGCCAGCAGCCAAGATGACATCGCTGGGGGCTACACCTTC. It is translated as CASSQDDIAGGYTF.

The chain joins TRBV14 to TRBJ1-1; D gene uncertain. V lost 3 bases and J 3 bases, leaving 11 bases between the germline ends. Germline loops: CDR1 SGHDN, CDR2 FVKESK. This CDR3 has 14 amino acids. CDR3 protein: CASSHVGPYTEAFF. In nucleotides, the CDR3 is TGTGCCAGCAGCCACGTCGGACCGTACACTGAAGCTTTCTTT.

The chain recombines TRBV30 with TRBJ1-1; possibly TRBD1 for D (6 bases). Germline-derived CDR1 and CDR2 are GTSNPN and SVGIG (reference sequence). V lost 2 bases to trimming and J lost 8 bases, with 12 bases between them. The CDR3 totals 12 residues. CDR3 coding DNA: TGTGCCTGGAGTCCTCAGGGGCGCGAAGCTTTCTTT. Translated, it gives CAWSPQGREAFF.

The rearrangement uses TRBV7-3 and TRBJ2-6; D is perhaps TRBD2 (5 bases). This CDR3 is built from 15 residues. With 9 bases removed from V and 0 bases from J, the gap between germline ends came to 12 bases. CDR1 is SGHTA and CDR2 is FQGTGA in the germline V gene. CDR3 sequence: CASALGVSGANVLTF. CDR3 sequence (DNA): TGTGCCAGTGCACTCGGGGTCTCTGGGGCCAACGTCCTGACTTTC.

This clonotype has just one count. The chain joins TRBV29-1 to TRBJ1-2, with D tentatively TRBD1 (5 bases). This CDR3 has 12 amino acids. The germline V gene encodes CDR1 SQVTM and CDR2 ANQGSEA. The germline V and J ends were trimmed by 4 bases and 11 bases, with 17 bases remaining between them. The CDR3 loop reads CSVARDALLYTF. DNA for the CDR3: TGCAGCGTTGCCCGGGACGCACTCCTATACACCTTC.

This chain joins TRBV30 and TRBJ1-5; D gene ambiguous. The CDR3 covers 13 residues. Trimming pared 0 bases from V and 9 bases from J, leaving 12 bases between. The V gene's germline CDR1 is GTSNPN and CDR2 SVGIG (reference sequence). CDR3 region: CAWSVNFDRPQHF. The CDR3 DNA sequence: TGTGCCTGGAGTGTGAACTTCGACCGGCCCCAGCATTTT.

The CDR3 protein is CSARAPGVIGVDIQYF. CDR3 DNA sequence: TGCAGTGCTAGAGCCCCTGGAGTAATCGGGGTAGACATTCAGTACTTC. The chain recombines TRBV20-1 with TRBJ2-4; a possible D gene is TRBD2 (5 bases). V shed 1 base and J shed 8 bases, with 21 bases lying between them. This CDR3 spans 16 amino acids. The germline V gene has CDR1 DFQATT and CDR2 SNEGSKA (reference sequence).

The chain uses TRBV29-1 and TRBJ2-7; D unresolved. V was clipped by 7 bases and J by 1 base, with 11 bases between them. CDR1 and CDR2 from the germline V gene are SQVTM and ANQGSEA. The CDR3 is 12 residues long. The CDR3 DNA is TGCAGCGCACGGCCTAATTCCTACGAGCAGTACTTC. This translates into CSARPNSYEQYF.

This clonotype was recorded only once. An end of the junction does not agree with germline; a read error may underlie this. The chain joins TRBV11-2 to TRBJ2-7; D is unresolved. The length of the CDR3 is 11 residues. Looked up from germline, CDR1 is SGHAT and CDR2 is FQNNGV. CDR3 nucleotide sequence: TGTGCCAGCGGCTTTACCTGGGAGCAGTACTTC. Translation: CASGFTWEQYF. The variable domain in full, with the rest retrieved from reference TRBV11-2 and TRBJ2-7, is EAGVAQSPRYKIIEKRQSVAFWCNPISGHATLYWYQQILGQGPKLLIQFQNNGVVDDSQLPKDRFSAERLKGVDSTLKIQPAKLEDSAVYLCASGFTWEQYFGPGTRLTVT.